These T cell receptor beta chains were read from a single sample in a study of T cells after yellow fever vaccination. TCRdb independently ran MiXCR on the 5' RACE reads; one entry per CDR3 protein. Of about 630,000 distinct CDR3 sequences listed, approximately 13% were seen once; the top ten hold 15%. Specimen: PBMCs, collected on the day of the yellow fever booster vaccination. These receptors came from a man aged 30 to 39 who received the YFV17D yellow fever vaccine. CDR3s include the opening cysteine and the closing phenylalanine or tryptophan. D genes are given only for firm matches. Where a row states a size, it is once, few, many or the class of an expanded clone; other rows omit it.

length: 16; V: TRBV20-1; D: TRBD2; J: TRBJ2-7; size: few; CDR3: CSARAGTSGGFYEQYF; DNA: TGCAGTGCTAGGGCCGGGACTAGCGGGGGTTTCTACGAGCAGTACTTC
length: 13; V: TRBV12-3/TRBV12-4; D: NA; J: TRBJ2-5; size: NA; CDR3: CACRAGSQETQYF; DNA: TGTGCCTGTCGTGCGGGCAGCCAAGAGACCCAGTACTTC
length: 16; V: TRBV5-1; D: NA; J: TRBJ2-2; size: NA; CDR3: CASSSETGLNTGELFF; DNA: TGCGCCAGCAGCAGTGAAACGGGACTGAACACCGGGGAGCTGTTTTTT
length: 14; V: TRBV29-1; D: TRBD2; J: TRBJ2-3; size: NA; CDR3: CSVGISGNSDTQYF; DNA: TGCAGCGTTGGAATTAGCGGGAATTCAGATACGCAGTATTTT
length: 14; V: TRBV20-1; D: TRBD1; J: TRBJ2-7; size: few; CDR3: CSARLGTGNREQYF; DNA: TGCAGTGCTAGACTAGGGACAGGGAATCGTGAGCAGTACTTC
length: 16; V: TRBV4-3; D: TRBD2; J: TRBJ2-1; size: few; CDR3: CASSLGSGLASNEQFF; DNA: TGCGCCAGCAGCCTTGGGTCGGGACTAGCGTCCAATGAGCAGTTCTTC
length: 14; V: TRBV6-1; D: TRBD1; J: TRBJ1-4; size: NA; CDR3: CASSNAGTGSIVFF; DNA: TGTGCCAGCAGTAACGCCGGGACAGGCTCAATCGTGTTTTTT
length: 16; V: TRBV30; D: TRBD2; J: TRBJ2-2; size: few; CDR3: CAWSGLAGTNTGELFF; DNA: TGTGCCTGGAGCGGACTAGCGGGGACGAACACCGGGGAGCTGTTTTTT
length: 14; V: TRBV6-5; D: TRBD1; J: TRBJ1-6; size: few; CDR3: CASSYTGTGSPLHF; DNA: TGTGCCAGCAGTTACACCGGGACAGGTTCACCCCTCCACTTT
length: 13; V: TRBV5-1; D: TRBD1; J: TRBJ1-2; size: many; CDR3: CASTTGPLEGYTF; DNA: TGCGCCAGTACGACAGGGCCGCTAGAAGGCTACACCTTC
length: 14; V: TRBV7-6; D: NA; J: TRBJ2-2; size: NA; CDR3: CASSLASGGGELFF; DNA: TGTGCCAGCAGCTTAGCGTCTGGGGGCGGGGAGCTGTTTTTT
length: 16; V: TRBV4-3; D: NA; J: TRBJ1-3; size: few; CDR3: CASSQEVIYSGNTIYF; DNA: TGCGCCAGCAGCCAAGAGGTCATTTACTCTGGAAACACCATATATTTT
length: 15; V: TRBV7-2; D: NA; J: TRBJ2-7; size: few; CDR3: CASSLGQPGSYEQYF; DNA: TGTGCCAGCAGCTTAGGGCAGCCAGGGTCCTACGAGCAGTACTTC
length: 13; V: TRBV6-6; D: NA; J: TRBJ2-2; size: NA; CDR3: CASSPQGAGELFF; DNA: TGTGCCAGCAGTCCCCAGGGCGCCGGGGAGCTGTTTTTT
length: 19; V: TRBV7-6; D: TRBD1; J: TRBJ2-6; size: NA; CDR3: CASSSAPSGTGSGANVLTF; DNA: TGTGCCAGCAGCTCCGCCCCCTCGGGGACAGGCTCTGGGGCCAACGTCCTGACTTTC
length: 19; V: TRBV20-1; D: TRBD2; J: TRBJ2-1; size: few; CDR3: CSATSFGLTSGRAYNEQFF; DNA: TGCAGTGCCACAAGCTTCGGGCTTACTAGCGGGAGGGCCTACAATGAGCAGTTCTTC
length: 13; V: TRBV3-1; D: NA; J: TRBJ1-5; size: NA; CDR3: CASSQTHNQPQHF; DNA: TGTGCCAGCAGCCAAACACACAATCAGCCCCAGCATTTT
length: 14; V: TRBV25-1; D: TRBD1; J: TRBJ2-7; size: NA; CDR3: CASRETGLHYEQYF; DNA: TGTGCCAGCAGGGAGACAGGGCTTCACTACGAGCAGTACTTC
length: 14; V: TRBV20-1; D: NA; J: TRBJ1-1; size: few; CDR3: CSARGGRTNTEAFF; DNA: TGCAGTGCTAGAGGCGGACGGACGAACACTGAAGCTTTCTTT
length: 13; V: TRBV27; D: NA; J: TRBJ2-5; size: many; CDR3: CASSLGSPGPRYF; DNA: TGTGCCAGCAGTTTAGGGTCCCCGGGACCAAGGTACTTC